The T cell receptor (beta chain) under discussion was sequenced for a study of monozygotic twins with inflammatory bowel disease. Whole-study findings and limits: Limited power may explain why concordant and discordant twins showed no difference in repertoire similarity.

TCRdb reprocessed the 5' RACE reads, keeping one entry per CDR3 protein, no DNA. Reported are approximately 420,000 distinct CDR3 sequences; the ten largest clones contain around 2.3%. With respect to this clonotype: Its specificity is not known.

CDR3 length equals 14 residues. Germline lookup yields CDR1 MDHEN and CDR2 SYDVKM. This sequence was found in a human donor with ulcerative colitis or Crohn's disease, or a healthy co-twin of an affected twin (not recorded which). This sequence joins TRBV28 and TRBJ2-7; TCRdb indicates TRBD1, and absent DNA this call remains unverified. Sequencing input: blood. The CDR3 sequence is CASSYGTGGDEQYF.